This T cell receptor beta chain was observed in a study of blood T cell repertoires in COVID-19. Study details: T cells, B-cell-depleted T cells, or PBMCs supplied cDNA or gDNA.

Per the study methods: The authors estimated nucleated cell counts from reference gene primer amplification. The repertoire was sequenced with immunoSEQ multiplex PCR; TCRdb's copy has only in-frame clones and lacks some. V, J and clone size are those of that table, while D and trimming were read from the DNA. The table records around 130,000 clones, approximately 88% of them present only once. Per germline, CDR1 MDHEN and CDR2 SYDVKM. After removal of 6 bases from V and 5 bases from J, the junction contained 8 bases not matched to a gene. This CDR3 has 14 amino acids. Sequencing input: peripheral blood. The clonotype originates from an older man with active COVID-19. The rearrangement links TRBV28 to TRBJ1-2; the match to TRBD1 covers 8 bases. As DNA, the CDR3 is TGTGCCAGCAGCTATGGACAGGGAGGGTATGGCTACACCTTC. Translated, it gives CASSYGQGGYGYTF.